This T cell receptor beta chain was sequenced during a study of stem cell transplantation in POMP-related autoinflammatory disease. Study-level information: Hypothesis: faulty thymoproteasomes impair CD8+ T-cell selection, skewing TRB repertoires. CD8+ T cells were low and CD4+ cells naive-skewed before transplant. The study's findings and limits: Unique TRB V-J gene pairings were limited in number in patients with PRAID.

The CDR3 has 15 amino acids. V trimming: 5 bases; J trimming: 4 bases; junction bases outside the gene matches: 11. Germline V gene lookup returns CDR1 SGHRS and CDR2 YFSETQ. Of note for this clone: What it recognizes is unknown.

Method: immunoSEQ multiplex PCR; TCRdb's copy keeps in-frame clones and lacks some. The sample has approximately 30,000 clones; 70% to 90% are singletons. This chain links TRBV5-1 with TRBJ2-5, with TRBD2 identical over 7 bases. The TCR originated in a human donor with POMP-related autoinflammation and immune dysregulation (PRAID). Sample: CD4+ T cells from PBMCs, taken before stem cell transplantation. The CDR3 is CASSYQRGDRETQYF. The DNA for the CDR3 is TGCGCCAGCAGTTATCAGCGGGGAGACAGAGAGACCCAGTACTTC.